The present entry profiles one TCR beta chain with its context. Authors' analysis steps: Researchers report that nucleated cell counts were estimated from reference gene primer amplification. The protocol was immunoSEQ multiplex PCR, while the TCRdb copy is restricted to in-frame clones and leaves out a portion. V, J and clone size reflect that table, while D and trimming were determined from the DNA. The sample lists approximately 110,000 clones; more than 80% were seen once. This sample stems from a study of blood T cell repertoires in COVID-19. Study as a whole: PBMCs, B-cell-depleted T cells, or T cells were the source of the cDNA or gDNA that made up the material.

Germline trimming cut 0 bases from V and 7 bases from J; bases unmatched to any gene: 8. The CDR3 totals 16 residues. The germline gives CDR1 SGHDN, CDR2 FVKESK. The chain has TRBV14 and TRBJ2-1; 8 nucleotides match TRBD1. The source of this sequence is a woman aged 80 or over with COVID-19, enrolled during active disease. Sequenced input: peripheral blood. The chain's CDR3 is CASSQEWTGYGNEQFF. Here the CDR3 DNA reads TGTGCCAGCAGCCAAGAGTGGACAGGGTATGGGAATGAGCAGTTCTTC.